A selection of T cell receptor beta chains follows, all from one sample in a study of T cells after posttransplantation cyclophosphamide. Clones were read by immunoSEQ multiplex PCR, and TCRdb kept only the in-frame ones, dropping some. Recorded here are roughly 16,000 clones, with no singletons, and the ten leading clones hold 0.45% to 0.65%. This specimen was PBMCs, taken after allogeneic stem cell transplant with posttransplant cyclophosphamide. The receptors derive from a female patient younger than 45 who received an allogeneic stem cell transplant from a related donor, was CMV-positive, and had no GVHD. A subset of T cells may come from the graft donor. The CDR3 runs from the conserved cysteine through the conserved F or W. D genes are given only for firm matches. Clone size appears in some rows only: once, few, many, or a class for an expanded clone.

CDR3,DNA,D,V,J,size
CASSSPGTGGGGGYQPQHF,TGTGCCAGCAGCTCTCCCGGGACAGGGGGCGGAGGAGGATATCAGCCCCAGCATTTT,TRBD1,TRBV7-2,TRBJ1-5,many
CASSLGSWGDKSNGYTF,TGTGCCAGCAGCTTAGGCAGTTGGGGGGATAAGTCGAATGGCTACACCTTC,NA,TRBV13,TRBJ1-2,many
CASSSGVSIEQYF,TGTGCCAGCAGCTCTGGAGTCTCTATCGAGCAGTACTTC,NA,TRBV7-2,TRBJ2-7,many
CASSEWGQGAVDEQFF,TGCGCCAGCAGTGAGTGGGGACAGGGGGCCGTAGATGAGCAGTTCTTC,TRBD1,TRBV10-1,TRBJ2-1,many
CASSENPLTNYGYTF,TGTGCCAGCAGCGAAAACCCTCTAACTAACTATGGCTACACCTTC,NA,TRBV7-2,TRBJ1-2,many
CASSIEGRRFPSGANVLTF,TGTGCCAGTAGTATAGAAGGGAGGCGCTTCCCCTCTGGGGCCAACGTCCTGACTTTC,NA,TRBV19,TRBJ2-6,many
CASRYSSAHSYEQYF,TGTGCCAGCAGATACTCTAGCGCCCACTCCTACGAGCAGTACTTC,NA,TRBV6-5,TRBJ2-7,many
CASRAGRETDTQYF,TGTGCCTCCCGGGCCGGGCGGGAAACAGATACGCAGTATTTT,NA,TRBV30,TRBJ2-3,few
CASTTPLSFEQFF,TGTGCCAGCACCACGCCCTTAAGCTTTGAGCAGTTCTTC,NA,TRBV7-2,TRBJ2-1,many
CASSEGRQGTYEQYF,TGCGCCAGCAGTGAAGGGAGGCAGGGTACCTACGAGCAGTACTTC,NA,TRBV10-2,TRBJ2-7,many
CASSSEYGARETQYF,TGCGCCAGCAGCTCGGAATATGGAGCTAGGGAGACCCAGTACTTC,NA,TRBV5-1,TRBJ2-5,many
CASSDQGPGPQHF,TGTGCCAGTAGTGATCAGGGGCCTGGGCCCCAGCATTTT,NA,TRBV19,TRBJ1-5,many
CASRLATVDSGRYEQFF,TGTGCAAGTCGCTTAGCGACCGTGGATAGCGGGAGGTATGAGCAGTTCTTC,NA,TRBV12-2,TRBJ2-1,many
CASSQEYRGQETQYF,TGTGCCAGCAGCCAAGAGTATCGGGGGCAAGAGACCCAGTACTTC,NA,TRBV14,TRBJ2-5,many
CASTLRGDHYGYTF,TGTGCCAGCACCCTCCGGGGAGATCACTATGGCTACACCTTC,NA,TRBV7-2,TRBJ1-2,many
CASTPLAGVSNEQFF,TGTGCCAGCACCCCCTTAGCGGGAGTAAGCAATGAGCAGTTCTTC,TRBD2,TRBV6-5,TRBJ2-1,many
CASSSGTGEYTGELFF,TGTGCCAGCAGCTCCGGGACAGGGGAGTACACCGGGGAGCTGTTTTTT,TRBD1,TRBV7-9,TRBJ2-2,many
CASRPDRVGNTIYF,TGTGCCAGCAGGCCCGACAGGGTGGGAAACACCATATATTTT,TRBD1,TRBV7-2,TRBJ1-3,many
CASSPGQSTEAFF,TGTGCCAGCTCACCGGGACAGAGCACTGAAGCTTTCTTT,TRBD1,TRBV18,TRBJ1-1,many
CASSLWGQGDTQYF,TGTGCCAGCAGTTTATGGGGACAGGGAGATACGCAGTATTTT,TRBD1,TRBV28,TRBJ2-3,many
CASSAGAESSYEQYF,TGTGCCAGCTCCGCGGGAGCGGAAAGCTCCTACGAGCAGTACTTC,TRBD2,TRBV18,TRBJ2-7,many
CASRRTGVGANVLTF,TGTGCCAGCAGACGGACAGGGGTTGGGGCCAACGTCCTGACTTTC,TRBD1,TRBV7-2,TRBJ2-6,many
CASSIGETGNTIYF,TGTGCCAGTAGTATTGGGGAGACTGGAAACACCATATATTTT,NA,TRBV19,TRBJ1-3,medium-sized
CASSVVGSGPNNEQFF,TGTGCCAGCAGCGTAGTTGGGAGTGGGCCTAACAATGAGCAGTTCTTC,NA,TRBV9,TRBJ2-1,many
CARSFTSGRQGSYEQYF,TGTGCCAGAAGCTTCACGTCCGGACGACAGGGCTCCTACGAGCAGTACTTC,TRBD1,TRBV5-3,TRBJ2-7,many
CASSPQGGRTGDTQYF,TGTGCCAGTAGTCCGCAGGGCGGGAGGACTGGAGATACGCAGTATTTT,TRBD2,TRBV19,TRBJ2-3,many
CASLRGRSNEQFF,TGTGCCAGCTTACGGGGGAGGAGCAATGAGCAGTTCTTC,NA,TRBV2,TRBJ2-1,many
CASRLAGESGELFF,TGCGCCAGCAGGCTAGCGGGAGAAAGTGGGGAGCTGTTTTTT,TRBD2,TRBV5-1,TRBJ2-2,many
CASSFTGFYSYNEQFF,TGCGCCAGCAGCTTTACAGGGTTCTACTCCTACAATGAGCAGTTCTTC,NA,TRBV5-1,TRBJ2-1,few
CASSFFRDRGLDTQYF,TGTGCCAGCAGTTTTTTCCGGGACAGGGGGCTGGATACGCAGTATTTT,TRBD1,TRBV28,TRBJ2-3,many
CASSLGGDEQYF,TGTGCCAGCAGCTTAGGGGGGGACGAGCAGTACTTC,NA,TRBV7-9,TRBJ2-7,many
CATSRDLSPTGGGLYGYTF,TGTGCCACCAGCAGAGATTTGAGCCCGACAGGGGGAGGACTGTATGGCTACACCTTC,TRBD1,TRBV15,TRBJ1-2,many
CASSWRGLNTEAFF,TGTGCCAGCAGCTGGCGCGGGCTGAACACTGAAGCTTTCTTT,NA,TRBV27,TRBJ1-1,many
CAWSVTVYQPQHF,TGTGCCTGGAGTGTAACAGTATATCAGCCCCAGCATTTT,NA,TRBV30,TRBJ1-5,medium-sized
CASSRRDRGYEQYF,TGTGCCAGCAGCCGACGGGACAGGGGATACGAGCAGTACTTC,TRBD1,TRBV11-1,TRBJ2-7,many
CASSLATSGNTGELFF,TGTGCCAGCAGCTTAGCTACTAGCGGAAACACCGGGGAGCTGTTTTTT,TRBD2,TRBV11-3,TRBJ2-2,many
CASSYGTGNYEQYF,TGTGCCAGCAGTTACGGGACAGGCAACTACGAGCAGTACTTC,TRBD1,TRBV6-5,TRBJ2-7,many
CASQTGLANYGYTF,TGTGCCAGCCAGACAGGGCTTGCTAACTATGGCTACACCTTC,TRBD1,TRBV28,TRBJ1-2,many
CASSPLGGRPRNEQFF,TGTGCCAGCAGCCCCCTGGGCGGGAGGCCACGCAATGAGCAGTTCTTC,TRBD2,TRBV9,TRBJ2-1,many
CAWSVSRKNQPQHF,TGTGCCTGGAGTGTATCTAGGAAAAATCAGCCCCAGCATTTT,NA,TRBV30,TRBJ1-5,many
CASSTGLAGGVGETQYF,TGCGCCAGCAGCACGGGACTAGCGGGAGGAGTTGGGGAGACCCAGTACTTC,TRBD2,TRBV5-1,TRBJ2-5,many
CASSTGQGQHAGELFF,TGTGCCAGCAGCACAGGACAGGGACAACACGCCGGGGAGCTGTTTTTT,TRBD1,TRBV5-4,TRBJ2-2,many
CASSFNYEETQYF,TGTGCCAGCAGCTTCAACTATGAAGAGACCCAGTACTTC,NA,TRBV7-6,TRBJ2-5,many
CASHEPGRIYTEQFF,TGTGCCAGCCACGAGCCAGGGAGGATTTACACTGAGCAGTTCTTC,NA,TRBV28,TRBJ2-1,many
CASSMRTGAPSYEQYF,TGCGCCAGCAGTATGAGGACAGGCGCCCCCTCCTACGAGCAGTACTTC,TRBD1,TRBV5-1,TRBJ2-7,many
CASSTAGTGVLYEQYF,TGCGCCAGCAGCACAGCCGGGACAGGGGTATTGTACGAGCAGTACTTC,TRBD1,TRBV5-1,TRBJ2-7,many
CASSMGGLSGANVLTF,TGTGCCAGTAGTATGGGGGGACTCTCTGGGGCCAACGTCCTGACTTTC,NA,TRBV19,TRBJ2-6,many
CAFLDTNSYNEQFF,TGTGCCTTCCTGGACACAAACTCCTACAATGAGCAGTTCTTC,NA,TRBV30,TRBJ2-1,many
CASSGRDRAFSTDTQYF,TGTGCCAGCAGCGGCCGGGACAGGGCCTTCAGCACAGATACGCAGTATTTT,TRBD1,TRBV7-2,TRBJ2-3,many
CASSVFPTITGELFF,TGTGCCAGCAGCGTCTTCCCCACTATAACCGGGGAGCTGTTTTTT,NA,TRBV9,TRBJ2-2,many
CASSEGGNTGELFF,TGTGCCAGCTCCGAAGGCGGTAACACCGGGGAGCTGTTTTTT,NA,TRBV18,TRBJ2-2,many
CASSLTTGGFSTDTQYF,TGTGCCAGCAGTCTAACGACAGGGGGCTTTAGCACAGATACGCAGTATTTT,TRBD1,TRBV27,TRBJ2-3,many
CASSVGSGQGYAEQFF,TGTGCCAGTAGTGTGGGGTCGGGACAGGGGTATGCTGAGCAGTTCTTC,TRBD1,TRBV19,TRBJ2-1,many
CASSLETGATYEQYF,TGCGCCAGCAGCCTTGAGACAGGGGCGACCTACGAGCAGTACTTC,TRBD1,TRBV4-1,TRBJ2-7,many
CASSLDRGNTEAFF,TGTGCCAGCAGCTTGGACAGGGGGAACACTGAAGCCTTCTTT,TRBD1,TRBV11-3,TRBJ1-1,NA
CASSLGFTGELFF,TGTGCCAGCAGTTTAGGCTTTACCGGGGAGCTGTTTTTT,NA,TRBV28,TRBJ2-2,many
CASSEASGITYEQYF,TGTGCCAGCAGTGAAGCTTCAGGGATTACCTACGAGCAGTACTTC,NA,TRBV6-1,TRBJ2-7,many
CASSFLTGELFF,TGTGCCAGCAGCTTTCTTACCGGGGAGCTGTTTTTT,NA,TRBV7-9,TRBJ2-2,many